This T cell receptor beta chain appears in the sequencing data of a study of T cells in Graves' hyperthyroidism and ophthalmopathy. Whole-study context: The initial diagnosis was the point when peripheral blood was collected, ahead of any treatment. Whole-study results and caveats: Ophthalmopathy was told apart from stable hyperthyroidism by a 13 V-J model.

It was RNA transcripts that yielded the amplified TCR beta CDR3 regions. The HTBI primer set served for first-round RT-PCR of the TCR CDR3. TCRdb processed the multiplex PCR reads anew with MiXCR; each CDR3 protein has one entry. The sample includes hundreds of thousands of distinct CDR3 sequences, approximately 14% seen only once; the top ten take roughly 13%. A roughly 10 ml volume of fresh peripheral blood provided the PBMCs. J gave up 0 bases and V 6 bases, and 5 bases lay outside the gene matches. The CDR3 has 17 residues. Comments on this clonotype: The target antigen is unknown.

The sequencing input was blood. This rearrangement joins TRBV12-3 or TRBV12-4 to TRBJ2-3; the match to TRBD2 covers 14 bases. This receptor was identified in a young man with Graves' ophthalmopathy. The CDR3 loop reads CASRGGLAGASTDTQYF. DNA of the CDR3: TGTGCCAGCAGGGGGGGACTAGCGGGGGCTAGCACAGATACGCAGTATTTT.